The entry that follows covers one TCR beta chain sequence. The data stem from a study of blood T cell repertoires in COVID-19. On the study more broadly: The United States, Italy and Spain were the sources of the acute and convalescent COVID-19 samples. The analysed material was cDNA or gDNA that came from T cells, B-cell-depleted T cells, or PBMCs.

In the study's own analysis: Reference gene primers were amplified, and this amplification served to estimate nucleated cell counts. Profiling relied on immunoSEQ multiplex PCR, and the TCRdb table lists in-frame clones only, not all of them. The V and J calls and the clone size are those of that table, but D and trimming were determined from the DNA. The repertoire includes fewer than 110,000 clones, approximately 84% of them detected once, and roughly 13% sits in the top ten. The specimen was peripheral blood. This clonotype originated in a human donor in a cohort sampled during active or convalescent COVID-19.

The CDR3 DNA reads TGCGCCAGCAAACAGGGACCGACTAATGAAAAACTGTTTTTT. This translates into CASKQGPTNEKLFF. The chain employs TRBV5-1 and TRBJ1-4, with D possibly being TRBD1 (6 bases). CDR1 is SGHRS, CDR2 YFSETQ, per germline. The germline V and J ends were trimmed by 6 bases and 2 bases, with 11 bases remaining between them. CDR3 length equals 14 residues.